One sample yielded the 22 T cell receptor beta chains listed below, sequenced in a study of cytomegalovirus exposure and HLA in healthy donors. The PCR contained 60 Vbeta and 13 Jbeta primers. Assay used: immunoSEQ multiplex PCR; TCRdb lists only in-frame clones, some missing. Of roughly 100,000 clones in the sample, over 75% were seen once. Sequenced sample: PBMCs. All receptors come from a man aged 30 to 39 in good health and CMV-seropositive.

J is TRBJ1-2 and V is TRBV19; D might be TRBD1 (5 bases). The germline V gene has CDR1 LNHDA and CDR2 SQIVND (reference sequence). With 11 bases removed from V and 2 bases from J, the gap between germline ends came to 18 bases. CDR3 length: 14 amino acids. The CDR3 nucleotides are TGTGCCCCCGAATGTTGGCCAGGGAACTATGGCTACACCTTC. It translates to CAPECWPGNYGYTF.

This clone was seen only once. The CDR3 protein is CASSPTGGRYEQYF. The DNA for the CDR3 is TGTGCCAGTAGTCCTACAGGGGGCCGGTACGAGCAGTACTTC. J is TRBJ2-7 and V is TRBV19; 9 bases are a match to TRBD1. Germline lookup yields CDR1 LNHDA and CDR2 SQIVND (reference sequence). The CDR3 loop spans 14 amino acids. V trimming: 5 bases; J trimming: 4 bases; junction bases outside the gene matches: 6.

The rearrangement uses TRBV4-1 and TRBJ2-5; 7 nucleotides match TRBD1. CDR1 MGHRA and CDR2 YSYEKL come from the germline V gene. This CDR3 has 15 amino acids. V lost 1 base and J lost 3; bases outside the gene matches: 5. The CDR3 reads CASSQVRQGEETQYF. The CDR3, as DNA: TGCGCCAGCAGCCAAGTGAGACAGGGAGAAGAGACCCAGTACTTC.

V gene TRBV7-2 combines with J gene TRBJ2-7; a weak D match, TRBD2 (6 bases). Germline V CDR1 and CDR2: SGHTA, FQGNSA. Trimming removed 5 bases from V and 1 base from J, with 18 bases in between. The CDR3 is made up of 16 amino acids. The CDR3 region is CASSKPGLIPSYEQYF. The CDR3, as DNA: TGTGCCAGCAGCAAACCGGGACTGATTCCTTCCTACGAGCAGTACTTC.

V and J are TRBV27 and TRBJ1-3; TRBD1 aligns across 7 bases. This CDR3 region has 15 residues. V lost 5 bases, J lost 0 bases, and 4 bases stayed unmatched. Germline loops: CDR1 MNHEY, CDR2 SMNVEV (reference sequence). CDR3 sequence reads: CASSQQGTSGNTIYF. DNA for the CDR3: TGTGCCAGCAGTCAACAGGGGACCTCTGGAAACACCATATATTTT.

The J gene is TRBJ1-5, the V gene TRBV29-1; no reliable D call. V shed 4 bases and J shed 0 bases, with 13 bases lying between them. The germline V gene encodes CDR1 SQVTM and CDR2 ANQGSEA. The CDR3 has 15 amino acids. The CDR3 coding sequence is TGCAGCGTTGCTGCGGGCTCGGGTAGCAATCAGCCCCAGCATTTT. Residues: CSVAAGSGSNQPQHF.

This chain uses TRBV6-1 with TRBJ2-5, with 11 bases identical to TRBD2. The CDR3 has 15 amino acids. The V segment lost 4 bases and the J segment 5 bases; nucleotides outside the gene matches: 6. Germline V gene sequence: CDR1 MNHNS, CDR2 SASEGT. In DNA, the CDR3 is TGTGCCAGCAGTGTTAGCGGGGGGGACCCGGAGACCCAGTACTTC. This encodes CASSVSGGDPETQYF.

The chain employs TRBV27 and TRBJ1-6; TRBD1 aligns across 12 bases. There are 18 residues in the CDR3. The germline V gene encodes CDR1 MNHEY and CDR2 SMNVEV (reference sequence). V lost 5 bases to trimming and J lost 10 bases; unmatched junction nucleotides: 15. CDR3: CASSPGFRDRGLESPLHF. The CDR3 coding sequence is TGTGCCAGCAGTCCAGGTTTCCGGGACAGGGGGCTAGAATCACCCCTCCACTTT.

Regarding this clone: Germline is not matched at one junction end, which may reflect a read error. The chain employs TRBV7-7 and TRBJ1-6; tentative D call: TRBD1 (6 bases). This CDR3 comprises 16 residues. Germline V CDR1 and CDR2: SSHAT, FNYEAQ (reference sequence). The CDR3 spells CASSLIRGPYNSPLHF. As DNA, the CDR3 is TGTGCTAGCAGCTTGATCAGGGGTCCCTATAATTCACCCCTCCACTTT.

The sample holds a few counts of this clone. The chain links TRBV6-5 to TRBJ1-3, with D possibly matching TRBD1 (6 bases). V dropped 5 bases and J dropped 0 bases, with 11 bases sitting between them. Germline V CDR1 and CDR2: MNHEY, SVGAGI. The CDR3 is 15 residues long. CDR3 coding DNA: TGTGCCAGCAGTAGACAGGTCCACTCTGGAAACACCATATATTTT. This gives the protein CASSRQVHSGNTIYF.

The chain combines TRBV5-6 with TRBJ1-4; 7 bases line up with TRBD1. The J segment lost 3 bases and the V segment lost 1 base, leaving 3 bases of the junction unmatched. Looked up from germline, CDR1 is SGHDT and CDR2 is YYEEEE. This CDR3 contains 15 residues. The CDR3 is CASSLKGGANEKLFF. The CDR3 nucleotides are TGTGCCAGCAGCTTGAAAGGGGGCGCTAATGAAAAACTGTTTTTT.

Here the CDR3 DNA reads TGTGCCAGCAGCGAAGGGACAGGGGGTGAAAAACTGTTTTTT. Translated: CASSEGTGGEKLFF. This sequence joins TRBV5-4 and TRBJ1-4; 11 nucleotides match TRBD1. This CDR3 comprises 14 residues. Trimming at V came to 4 bases and at J to 7 bases, leaving 3 bases not matched to a gene. Germline loops: CDR1 SGHNT, CDR2 YYREEE (reference sequence). Full variable domain (remainder filled in from reference TRBV5-4 and TRBJ1-4): ETGVTQSPTHLIKTRGQQVTLRCSSQSGHNTVSWYQQALGQGPQFIFQYYREEENGRGNFPPRFSGLQFPNYSSELNVNALELDDSALYLCASSEGTGGEKLFFGSGTQLSVL.

The gene calls are TRBV6-5 and TRBJ2-1, with 7 positions matching TRBD1. CDR3 length equals 14 residues. Germline CDR1 MNHEY, CDR2 SVGAGI. V dropped 6 bases and J dropped 6; count of bases not matched to a gene: 8. The CDR3 sequence: CASRDTGEINEQFF. DNA for the CDR3: TGTGCCAGCAGAGACACAGGGGAGATCAATGAGCAGTTCTTC.

This chain links TRBV4-1 with TRBJ1-2; 7 nucleotides align to TRBD1. Looked up from germline, CDR1 is MGHRA and CDR2 is YSYEKL. The J segment lost 8 bases and the V segment lost 4 bases, leaving 10 bases of the junction unmatched. The length of the CDR3 is 14 residues. Here the CDR3 reads CASSPRQGLWGYTF. CDR3 DNA: TGCGCCAGCAGCCCCAGACAGGGATTGTGGGGCTACACCTTC.

V gene TRBV7-2 combines with J gene TRBJ2-7; unclear D gene. Trimming removed 1 base at V and 1 base at J, with 11 bases between. Looked up from germline, CDR1 is SGHTA and CDR2 is FQGNSA. The CDR3 length is 15 residues. This CDR3 is CASSLGRQPSYEQYF. The CDR3 DNA is TGTGCCAGCAGCTTAGGGCGGCAGCCTTCCTACGAGCAGTACTTC.

The chain recombines TRBV27 with TRBJ1-5; the D is unclear. The CDR3 is 13 residues long. The ends were cut back, 2 bases at V and 2 bases at J, with 4 bases in the middle. CDR1 and CDR2 (germline): MNHEY, SMNVEV (reference sequence). The CDR3 nucleotides are TGTGCCAGCAGTTTAACTCGCAATCAGCCCCAGCATTTT. Its translation: CASSLTRNQPQHF.

The rearrangement links TRBV11-2 to TRBJ2-7; D gene unclear. Trimming cost V 0 bases and J 2 bases, with 8 bases left between them. The CDR3 has 14 amino acids. Germline values: CDR1 SGHAT, CDR2 FQNNGV. DNA of the CDR3: TGTGCCAGCAGCTTAGATGTGACAACCTACGAGCAGTACTTC. Translated, it gives CASSLDVTTYEQYF.

This chain connects TRBV5-6 to TRBJ1-5, with D possibly TRBD1 on 5 matching bases. Germline V gives CDR1 SGHDT, CDR2 YYEEEE. CDR3 length equals 17 residues. V was pared by 4 bases and J by 2 bases, with 19 bases between. The CDR3 protein is CASSSTVRGEGNQPQHF. The CDR3 DNA sequence: TGTGCCAGCAGCAGCACAGTGCGAGGGGAGGGCAATCAGCCCCAGCATTTT.

This clone was detected a few times. The V and J genes are TRBV6-5 and TRBJ2-7, with TRBD2 identical over 8 bases. Per germline, CDR1 MNHEY and CDR2 SVGAGI. The CDR3 is made up of 14 amino acids. J lost 2 bases, V lost 5 bases, and 5 bases had no gene match. CDR3 nucleotides: TGTGCCAGCAGTAAGGGGCGGGGGGCCTACGAGCAGTACTTC. Translating gives CASSKGRGAYEQYF.

The count of this clone is one. An end of the junction differs from the germline gene, which may be a read error. The chain recombines TRBV5-1 with TRBJ2-1; 9 positions agree with TRBD1. The CDR3 is 11 residues long. Germline CDR1 reads SGHRS; CDR2 reads YFSETQ. CDR3 loop: CASSSGQGRIF. The CDR3 DNA reads TGCGCCAGCAGCTCCGGACAGGGGAGGATCTTC.

V usage is TRBV5-8 and J usage is TRBJ2-7; no clear D. Per the germline V gene, CDR1 is SGHTS and CDR2 is YDEGEE. There are 11 residues in the CDR3. V gave up 5 bases and J gave up 6 bases, with 9 bases separating them. The CDR3 sequence is CASRSQVEQYF. In DNA, the CDR3 is TGTGCCAGCAGATCGCAGGTCGAGCAGTACTTC.

The chain joins TRBV27 to TRBJ2-5, with D perhaps TRBD2 (5 bases). Looked up from germline, CDR1 is MNHEY and CDR2 is SMNVEV (reference sequence). V was pared by 2 bases and J by 5 bases, with 12 bases between. The CDR3 spans 14 residues. The CDR3 sequence: CASSLGFQRETQYF. Written as DNA, the CDR3 is TGTGCCAGCAGTTTAGGGTTCCAGCGGGAGACCCAGTACTTC.